The present entry profiles one T cell receptor beta chain with its context. This clonotype was detected a few times. Its antigen remains undetermined. No base qualities exist here, and no much larger clone lies one base off it. This record comes from a study of blood T cells in healthy people across ages (dated by TCRdb to between 2015 and 2016). Turning to the overall study: In model experiments, template switching captured roughly one uniquely barcoded TCR beta cDNA molecule for every two T cells. The study measured age-related changes in TCR beta repertoire diversity using deep sequencing normalized with unique cDNA molecular identifiers. Four age groups were formed from the donors: young (average 16 years), middle-aged (less than 40), aged (about 62) and long-lived (less than 85). To avoid experimental bias, donors of different ages were distributed randomly across sequencing lanes. The study analyzed two additional independent replicas of 1 million unique cDNA reads from the same blood draw for two donors, one aged 18 to 30 and one aged 80 or older. On the study overall, not on this receptor specifically: Because donor CMV infection status was unknown, age-related changes in expanded clonotypes were potentially confounded. There was a strong correlation between observed TCR beta diversity and the percentage of naive T cells measured by flow cytometry. Compared with the aged group, the long-lived group had more naive CD4+ T cells, fewer expanded clones and increased TCR diversity, a pattern suggesting age selection. Estimates of total diversity based on one million sequenced T cells were regarded as lower bounds and as underestimates. As age increased, observed TCR beta diversity per million T cells dropped in a roughly linear way, and a significant reduction was already evident by age approximately 40. Since profiling was done on bulk unsorted PBMCs, naive and antigen-experienced compartments could not be conclusively compared.

There are 14 amino acids in the CDR3, from cysteine to phenylalanine inclusive. The only DNA kept is the CDR3, 42 bases in frame from the first base. The CDR1 and CDR2 encoded by the germline V gene are KGHDR and SFDVKD. V loses 9 bases, J loses 0 bases, and the germline ends lie 14 bases apart. The library was made by 5' RACE. Sequencer: Illumina HiSeq 2500. A second PCR of about 7 to 12 cycles was run with a J-beta primer mix and a sample-barcoded 5' primer. Each TCR beta cDNA molecule received a unique molecular identifier from a template-switch 5' adaptor carrying 12 random nucleotides. Each sample yielded at least 3 million CDR3-containing paired-end reads. First-strand cDNA was synthesized from all RNA with the Mint cDNA synthesis kit, primed by a TRBC-specific oligonucleotide. Following uracil-DNA glycosylase treatment, all cDNA underwent a first 18-cycle PCR with the universal primers M1SS and BC2_uni_R. The paper's processing steps were these. Normalization of each sample was performed by random selection of 1 million high-quality reads, each carrying a distinct molecular identifier. Instead of being binned into consensus sequences, reads that shared molecular identifiers were thrown out. MiTCR, set to a Q25 quality threshold and the strictest error-elimination algorithm, was used for CDR3 identification, clonotype clustering and error correction. A nonparametric unseen species model with Euler transformation was used to estimate lower-bound total TCR beta diversity. Clones were called with MiXCR by TCRdb after fastp trimmed the public reads at Q25, and only in-frame beta chains were retained. Every entry covers one CDR3 protein and lists the most common genes and DNA from its rows. Clone size and V and J calls follow TCRdb, not the original study. The sample table shows around 710,000 distinct CDR3 sequences, and approximately 43% are seen once. The ten largest clones capture 20% to 25% of the sample.

Donors were 35 to 40 systemically healthy Caucasian individuals from Russia aged roughly 6 to 100 years. Each donor gave 9 to 10 milliliters of peripheral blood, collected into EDTA-treated Vacutainer tubes. Ficoll-Paque density-gradient centrifugation was used to isolate PBMCs, with at least 6.5 million per sample. Trizol reagent was used to extract total RNA from PBMCs, with at least 5 micrograms per sample. Naive CD45RAhigh/CD27high T cell percentages were measured by flow cytometry on a PBMC aliquot from every donor. Sequenced: blood. This chain joins TRBV24-1 to TRBJ2-7, with the D gene not confidently named. The sequence was collected from a woman aged 55-70 years in good health. This receptor carries the CDR3 CATASRARSYEQYF. In nucleotides, the sequence is TGTGCCACCGCCTCCCGGGCCCGCTCCTACGAGCAGTACTTC.